These T cell receptor beta chains were read from a single sample in a study of blood T cell repertoires in COVID-19. TCRdb keeps only in-frame clones here, not all; method: immunoSEQ multiplex PCR. The sample yields 17,000 or so clones, approximately 80% seen once. The source material was peripheral blood. The origin of the receptors is a man aged 55 to 70 with active or convalescent COVID-19. Each CDR3 is given with its conserved first and last residue. Fields, in order: CDR3 protein, CDR3 DNA, V gene, D gene, J gene, clone size. A D gene is named only where the DNA matches it firmly. Some rows mark clone size as missing; the rest say once, few, many or name a class of expanded clone.

CASGQGAREQFF	TGTGCCAGTGGACAGGGGGCTCGGGAGCAGTTCTTC	TRBV12-3/TRBV12-4	TRBD1	TRBJ2-1	-
CASSPPRVGELFF	TGTGCCAGCAGCCCCCCGAGGGTCGGGGAGCTGTTTTTT	TRBV6-5	-	TRBJ2-2	-
CASSLASGRAREQFF	TGTGCCAGCAGCTTAGCCTCGGGAAGGGCCCGTGAGCAGTTCTTC	TRBV7-9	-	TRBJ2-1	few
CAWSVPPNSPLHF	TGTGCCTGGAGTGTCCCCCCAAATTCACCCCTCCACTTT	TRBV30	-	TRBJ1-6	-
CASSDTGAREPQHF	TGTGCCAGTAGTGATACAGGGGCTCGGGAGCCCCAGCATTTT	TRBV19	TRBD1	TRBJ1-5	-
CASNLRTGNIQYF	TGTGCCAGCAATCTTAGGACAGGAAACATTCAGTACTTC	TRBV11-2	TRBD1	TRBJ2-4	once
CASGLLRGEAEQYF	TGTGCCAGCGGGTTACTCAGGGGGGAGGCCGAGCAGTACTTC	TRBV28	-	TRBJ2-7	-
CASSYGPGAAYEQYF	TGTGCCAGCAGTTACGGTCCAGGGGCAGCCTACGAGCAGTACTTC	TRBV6-5	-	TRBJ2-7	-
CASRGGASTGYTF	TGTGCCAGCCGAGGGGGCGCCTCAACTGGCTACACCTTC	TRBV9	TRBD1	TRBJ1-2	-
CAWSVTTGVAQPQHF	TGTGCCTGGAGTGTTACGACAGGGGTCGCGCAGCCCCAGCATTTT	TRBV30	TRBD1	TRBJ1-5	-
CATSDRAAGHEKLFF	TGTGCCACCAGTGATCGGGCGGCGGGTCATGAAAAACTGTTTTTT	TRBV24-1	-	TRBJ1-4	-
CATSEGPGQGRYTF	TGTGCCACCAGTGAAGGGCCGGGGCAGGGGCGCTACACCTTC	TRBV24-1	-	TRBJ1-2	-
CASSEGQGANYGYTF	TGCGCCAGCAGCGAGGGACAGGGGGCAAACTATGGCTACACCTTC	TRBV5-1	TRBD1	TRBJ1-2	-
CASSLGTAWDTDTQYF	TGCGCCAGCAGCTTGGGGACAGCCTGGGACACAGATACGCAGTATTTT	TRBV5-1	-	TRBJ2-3	-
CASSVQGGSYNSPLHF	TGTGCCAGCAGCGTGCAGGGTGGGTCCTATAATTCACCCCTCCACTTT	TRBV28	-	TRBJ1-6	-
CASISVAEKLFF	TGTGCCAGCATTTCGGTAGCGGAAAAACTGTTTTTT	TRBV2	-	TRBJ1-4	-
CSVYSGTIYNEQFF	TGCAGCGTCTATAGCGGGACCATTTACAATGAGCAGTTCTTC	TRBV29-1	TRBD2	TRBJ2-1	-
CASKEGLDQPQHF	TGTGCCAGCAAGGAGGGACTAGATCAGCCCCAGCATTTT	TRBV6-5	-	TRBJ1-5	once
CASSGRTVYEQYF	TGTGCCAGCAGTGGAAGGACAGTCTACGAGCAGTACTTC	TRBV28	-	TRBJ2-7	few
CASSPGQGATDTQYF	TGTGCCAGCAGCCCGGGACAGGGGGCCACAGATACGCAGTATTTT	TRBV7-9	TRBD1	TRBJ2-3	once
CASSRDGGYTF	TGTGCCAGCAGCAGGGATGGCGGCTACACCTTC	TRBV28	-	TRBJ1-2	few
CASSEGVLLTYEQYF	TGTGCAAGTAGTGAAGGGGTTCTCTTGACTTACGAGCAGTACTTC	TRBV19	-	TRBJ2-7	-
CASSGTSGDTDTQYF	TGTGCCAGCAGCGGGACTAGCGGGGACACAGATACGCAGTATTTT	TRBV9	TRBD2	TRBJ2-3	-